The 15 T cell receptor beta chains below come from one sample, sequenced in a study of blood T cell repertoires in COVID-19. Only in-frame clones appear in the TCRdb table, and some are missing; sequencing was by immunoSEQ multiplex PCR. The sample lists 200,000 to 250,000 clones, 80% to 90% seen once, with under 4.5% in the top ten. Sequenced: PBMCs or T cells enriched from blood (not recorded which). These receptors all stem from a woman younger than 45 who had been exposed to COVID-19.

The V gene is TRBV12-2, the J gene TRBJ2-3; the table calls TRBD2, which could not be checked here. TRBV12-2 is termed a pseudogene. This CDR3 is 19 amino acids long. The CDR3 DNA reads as TGTGCAAGTCGCTTACGGACGGGAGGGCCGAGAGGGCCCGAAGATACGCAGTATTTT. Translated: CASRLRTGGPRGPEDTQYF.

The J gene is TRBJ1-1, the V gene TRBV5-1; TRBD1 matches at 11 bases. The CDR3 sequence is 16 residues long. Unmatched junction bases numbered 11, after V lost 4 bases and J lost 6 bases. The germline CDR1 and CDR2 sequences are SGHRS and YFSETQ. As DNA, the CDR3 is TGCGCCAGCAGCCTAGGACAGGGGGCAATAATCCCTGAAGCTTTCTTT. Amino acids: CASSLGQGAIIPEAFF.

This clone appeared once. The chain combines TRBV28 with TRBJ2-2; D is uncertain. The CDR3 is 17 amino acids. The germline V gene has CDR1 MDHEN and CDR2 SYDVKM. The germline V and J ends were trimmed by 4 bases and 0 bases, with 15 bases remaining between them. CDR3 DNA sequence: TGTGCCAGCAGTTCCCCCCATCAGGTCGCGAACACCGGGGAGCTGTTTTTT. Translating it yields CASSSPHQVANTGELFF.

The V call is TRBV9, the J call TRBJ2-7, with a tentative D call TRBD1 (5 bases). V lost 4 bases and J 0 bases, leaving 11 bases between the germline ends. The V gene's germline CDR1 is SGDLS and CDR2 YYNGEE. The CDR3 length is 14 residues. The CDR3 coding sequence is TGTGCCAGCAGCCTTCTCGACAGCTCCTACGAGCAGTACTTC. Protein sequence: CASSLLDSSYEQYF.

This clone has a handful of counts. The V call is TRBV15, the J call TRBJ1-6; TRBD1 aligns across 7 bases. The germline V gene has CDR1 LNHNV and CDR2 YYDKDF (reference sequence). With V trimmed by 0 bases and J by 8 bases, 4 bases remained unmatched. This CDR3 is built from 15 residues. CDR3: CATSRDTQGDSPLHF. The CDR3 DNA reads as TGTGCCACCAGCAGAGATACCCAGGGGGATTCACCCCTCCACTTT.

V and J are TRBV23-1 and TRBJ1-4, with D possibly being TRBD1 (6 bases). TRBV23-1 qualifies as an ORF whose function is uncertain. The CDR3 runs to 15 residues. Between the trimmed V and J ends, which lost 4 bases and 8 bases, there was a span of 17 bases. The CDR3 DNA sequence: TGCGCCAGCAGTCGAAGGGGGACGGGTGGGGAAAAACTGTTTTTT. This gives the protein CASSRRGTGGEKLFF.

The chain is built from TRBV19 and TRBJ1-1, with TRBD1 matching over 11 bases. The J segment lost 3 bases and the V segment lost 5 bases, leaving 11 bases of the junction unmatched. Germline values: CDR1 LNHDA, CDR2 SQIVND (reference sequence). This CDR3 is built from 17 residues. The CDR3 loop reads CASSPWTGGKIDTEAFF. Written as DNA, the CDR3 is TGTGCCAGTAGTCCCTGGACAGGGGGCAAGATTGACACTGAAGCTTTCTTT.

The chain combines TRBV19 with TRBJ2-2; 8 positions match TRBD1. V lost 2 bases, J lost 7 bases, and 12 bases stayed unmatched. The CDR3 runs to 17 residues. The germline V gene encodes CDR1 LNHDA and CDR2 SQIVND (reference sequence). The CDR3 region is CASSITFRGRNGGELFF. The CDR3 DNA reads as TGTGCCAGTAGTATAACTTTCAGGGGGCGGAACGGCGGGGAGCTGTTTTTT.

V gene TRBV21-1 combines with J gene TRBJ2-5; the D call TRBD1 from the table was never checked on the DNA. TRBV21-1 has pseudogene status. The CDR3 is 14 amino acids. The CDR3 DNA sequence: TGTGCCAGCAGCAGCCCGGGACAGGGGGAGACCCAGTACTTC. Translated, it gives CASSSPGQGETQYF.

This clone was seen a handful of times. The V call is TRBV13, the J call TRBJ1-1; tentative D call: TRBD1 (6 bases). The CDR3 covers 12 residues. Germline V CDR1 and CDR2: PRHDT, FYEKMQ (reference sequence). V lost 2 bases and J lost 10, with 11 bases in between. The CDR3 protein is CASSLRGRGAFF. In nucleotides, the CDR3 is TGTGCCAGCAGCTTAAGGGGGAGGGGAGCTTTCTTT. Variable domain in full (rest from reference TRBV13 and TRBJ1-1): AAGVIQSPRHLIKEKRETATLKCYPIPRHDTVYWYQQGPGQDPQFLISFYEKMQSDKGSIPDRFSAQQFSDYHSELNMSSLELGDSALYFCASSLRGRGAFFGQGTRLTVV.

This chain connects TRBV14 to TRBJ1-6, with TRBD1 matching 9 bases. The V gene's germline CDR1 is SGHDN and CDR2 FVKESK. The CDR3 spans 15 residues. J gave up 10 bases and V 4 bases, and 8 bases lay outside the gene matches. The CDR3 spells CASSRGQGLTSPLHF. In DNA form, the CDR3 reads TGTGCCAGCAGCCGGGGACAGGGACTGACCTCACCCCTCCACTTT.

The CDR3 protein is CSVLAGGVEQYF. DNA for the CDR3: TGCAGCGTCTTAGCGGGAGGGGTCGAGCAGTACTTC. The V and J genes are TRBV29-1 and TRBJ2-7, with 11 nucleotides matching TRBD2. CDR1 SQVTM and CDR2 ANQGSEA come from the germline V gene. The CDR3 extends over 12 amino acids. Germline trimming cut 6 bases from V and 6 bases from J; bases unmatched to any gene: 4.

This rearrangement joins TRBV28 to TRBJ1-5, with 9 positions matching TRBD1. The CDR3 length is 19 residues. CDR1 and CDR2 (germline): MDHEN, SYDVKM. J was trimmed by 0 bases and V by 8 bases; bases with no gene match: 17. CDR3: CASGPTSGQGSHSNQPQHF. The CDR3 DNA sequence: TGTGCCAGCGGACCTACCTCGGGACAGGGATCTCATAGCAATCAGCCCCAGCATTTT.

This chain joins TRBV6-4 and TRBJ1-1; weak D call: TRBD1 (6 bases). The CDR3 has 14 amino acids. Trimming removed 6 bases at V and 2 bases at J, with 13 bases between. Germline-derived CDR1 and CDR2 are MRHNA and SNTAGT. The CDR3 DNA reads TGTGCCAGCAGAAGGACAGTCTTAAACACTGAAGCTTTCTTT. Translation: CASRRTVLNTEAFF.

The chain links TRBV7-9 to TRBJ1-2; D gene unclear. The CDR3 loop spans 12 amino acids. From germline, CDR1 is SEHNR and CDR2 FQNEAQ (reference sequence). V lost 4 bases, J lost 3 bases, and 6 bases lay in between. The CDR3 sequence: CASSSRDYGYTF. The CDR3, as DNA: TGTGCCAGCAGCTCCCGGGACTATGGCTACACCTTC.